Given below is one T cell receptor beta chain in context. Antigen: not known. This sample is drawn from a study of T cell responses to AZD1222 COVID-19 vaccine. The CDR3 totals 15 residues. After removal of 0 bases from V and 7 bases from J, the junction contained 5 bases not matched to a gene. Germline V gene data show CDR1 as LNHDA and CDR2 as SQIVND (reference sequence). Study-wide results and caveats: Regions 160-218 and 743-854 held dominance among vaccine-associated CD4 TCRs, which spanned spike.

TCRdb keeps only in-frame clones here, not all; method: immunoSEQ multiplex PCR. The sample lists under 150,000 clones, roughly 90% occurring once. The genes are TRBV19 and TRBJ2-5; 10 bases map to TRBD2. The TCR sequence derives from an adult who received the AZD1222 COVID-19 vaccine. The specimen was peripheral blood, collected 28 days after the second AZD1222 dose. The CDR3, as DNA: TGTGCCAGTAGTATAGATGATCAGCGGGGGGGGACCCAGTACTTC. It translates to CASSIDDQRGGTQYF.